The 5 T cell receptor beta chains below come from one sample, sequenced in a study of neurological immune-mediated disorders. In TCRdb, the 5' RACE reads were re-called with MiXCR into one record per CDR3 protein. The sample lists about 120,000 distinct CDR3 sequences, roughly 3.2% occurring once. The sequencing sample was made of PBMCs. The receptors stem from a woman in her 30s with multiple sclerosis.

This clonotype appeared many times. The V gene is TRBV2, the J gene TRBJ1-1, with TRBD1 matching 7 bases. V gave up 8 bases and J gave up 3 bases; unmatched junction bases: 9. The germline V gene has CDR1 SNHLY and CDR2 FYNNEI. The CDR3 totals 14 residues. The CDR3 DNA reads as TGTGCCAGCGGGGCCCAGGGGGGGGACACTGAAGCTTTCTTT. It codes for CASGAQGGDTEAFF.

The chain is built from TRBV29-1 and TRBJ1-1; D gene unclear. V dropped 3 bases and J dropped 0 bases, with 5 bases sitting between them. The CDR3 covers 12 residues. Looked up from germline, CDR1 is SQVTM and CDR2 is ANQGSEA. Here the CDR3 reads CSVDSMNTEAFF. The CDR3 bases are TGCAGCGTTGACAGCATGAACACTGAAGCTTTCTTT.

This clonotype was found many times. The rearrangement joins TRBV7-9 to TRBJ1-1; D may be TRBD1 (5 bases). Germline V CDR1 and CDR2: SEHNR, FQNEAQ (reference sequence). V was clipped by 4 bases and J by 0 bases, with 15 bases between them. The CDR3 is 16 residues long. The DNA of the CDR3 is TGTGCCAGCAGCTCTATCACGGGACGGATGAACACTGAAGCTTTCTTT. Residues: CASSSITGRMNTEAFF.

This clonotype was picked up many times. V usage is TRBV5-8 and J usage is TRBJ1-4, with D unclear. Germline CDR1 SGHTS, CDR2 YDEGEE. This CDR3 has 16 residues. V was cut by 1 base and J by 3 bases, with 13 bases left in between. The DNA of the CDR3 is TGTGCCAGCAGCTTGCGGGTTACGGCTGCTAATGAAAAACTGTTTTTT. It is translated as CASSLRVTAANEKLFF.

At least ten counts were recorded for this clonotype. The chain couples TRBV10-3 to TRBJ2-1; D possibly corresponds to TRBD2 (5 bases). With 9 bases removed from V and 7 bases from J, the gap between germline ends came to 16 bases. The CDR3 is 13 residues long. The germline CDR1 and CDR2 sequences are ENHRY and SYGVKD. For the CDR3, the DNA is TGTGCCATAGCACCCCTAGCTTCAAATGAGCAGTTCTTC. It encodes CAIAPLASNEQFF.